These 16 T cell receptor beta chains originate from one sample sequenced in a study of T cells in localized non-small cell lung cancer (dated by TCRdb to the early 2020s). Libraries were built with the immunoSEQ multiplex PCR assay. Drawn from immuneACCESS, this table holds only the in-frame rearrangements with V and J called that TCRdb kept. Clones are partly lost; checked studies trace under half to an unresolved V gene and leave the rest unexplained. This sample comprises tens of thousands of clones, around nine tenths of them detected only once. The ten largest clones capture less than 3.5% of the sample. The sample in question was peripheral blood, obtained before any cancer treatment. The receptors shown here come from a female donor of 60 years or more with stage I squamous cell lung carcinoma.

The chain combines TRBV25-1 with TRBJ1-2; D not certain. The germline gives CDR1 MGHDK, CDR2 SYGVNS. Trimming left V 4 bases short and J 7 bases short, with 16 bases between. This CDR3 comprises 14 residues. CDR3 sequence reads: CASSGDRLKGGYTF. The CDR3 nucleotides read TGTGCCAGCAGTGGGGATCGATTAAAGGGTGGCTACACCTTC.

The chain joins TRBV20-1 to TRBJ2-3, with no clear D. The CDR3 runs 11 residues. Trimming removed 4 bases from V and 5 bases from J, with 7 bases in between. CDR1 DFQATT and CDR2 SNEGSKA come from the germline V gene (reference sequence). CDR3 amino acids: CSATLQDTQYF. CDR3 bases: TGCAGTGCTACCCTCCAAGATACGCAGTATTTT.

The gene calls are TRBV7-9 and TRBJ2-7, with 11 bases that match TRBD2. The J segment lost 4 bases and the V segment lost 5 bases, leaving 10 bases of the junction unmatched. The CDR3 runs to 16 residues. CDR1 and CDR2 from the germline V gene are SEHNR and FQNEAQ (reference sequence). CDR3 amino acids: CASSRNGTSGLYEQYF. CDR3 in DNA: TGTGCCAGCAGCCGAAATGGGACTAGCGGACTTTACGAGCAGTACTTC.

The CDR3 sequence is CASSLSARQGYTGELFF. The DNA of the CDR3 is TGTGCCAGCAGCTTAAGCGCCCGGCAGGGATACACCGGGGAGCTGTTTTTT. The rearrangement uses TRBV7-2 and TRBJ2-2, with D tentatively TRBD1 (5 bases). V lost 2 bases to trimming and J lost 3 bases, with 16 bases between them. CDR3 length: 17 amino acids. Germline CDR1 reads SGHTA; CDR2 reads FQGNSA. The variable domain in full, with the rest retrieved from reference TRBV7-2 and TRBJ2-2, is GAGVSQSPSNKVTEKGKDVELRCDPISGHTALYWYRQSLGQGLEFLIYFQGNSAPDKSGLPSDRFSAERTGGSVSTLTIQRTQQEDSAVYLCASSLSARQGYTGELFFGEGSRLTVL.

This sequence joins TRBV25-1 and TRBJ1-6, with TRBD1 matching over 8 bases. This CDR3 spans 13 amino acids. The germline V gene encodes CDR1 MGHDK and CDR2 SYGVNS. The junction had 8 bases not matched to a gene; V was cut back by 9 bases and J by 10 bases. CDR3: CASTGTGSSPLHF. Here the CDR3 DNA reads TGTGCCAGTACCGGGACAGGCAGCTCACCCCTCCACTTT.

CDR3 loop: CASSYERTGSFHEQYF. CDR3 bases: TGTGCCAGCAGTTATGAAAGGACAGGGAGTTTTCACGAGCAGTACTTC. The chain recombines TRBV6-5 with TRBJ2-7; TRBD1 matches at 8 bases. CDR1 and CDR2 from the germline V gene are MNHEY and SVGAGI. With V trimmed by 3 bases and J by 5 bases, 12 bases remained unmatched. The CDR3 loop spans 16 amino acids.

The chain combines TRBV18 with TRBJ1-1; a weak D match, TRBD1 (5 bases). The CDR3 has 16 amino acids. Trimming left V 2 bases short and J 10 bases short, with 23 bases between. Germline V gives CDR1 KGHSH, CDR2 LQKENI. CDR3 sequence reads: CASSPASGREALGAFF. CDR3 DNA sequence: TGTGCCAGCTCACCAGCGTCCGGCAGGGAGGCCCTGGGAGCTTTCTTT.

DNA of the CDR3: TGTGCCAGCAGTTACTCGTCTTTGGGGGGCGCCTATGGCTACACCTTC. This gives the protein CASSYSSLGGAYGYTF. The genes are TRBV6-5 and TRBJ1-2; tentative D call: TRBD1 (6 bases). V was trimmed by 0 bases and J by 4 bases, leaving 15 bases between them. The CDR3 has 16 residues. CDR1 MNHEY and CDR2 SVGAGI come from the germline V gene.

The chain carries TRBV6-5 and TRBJ1-1; a weak D match, TRBD1 (5 bases). The CDR3 is made up of 13 amino acids. The V and J ends lost 7 bases and 1 base respectively, with 10 bases between them. CDR1 and CDR2 from the germline V gene are MNHEY and SVGAGI. The CDR3 sequence: CASTSQANTEAFF. CDR3 nucleotides: TGTGCCAGCACGTCACAGGCGAACACTGAAGCTTTCTTT.

In this sample, this clone turned up once. V gene TRBV7-9 combines with J gene TRBJ2-3; possibly TRBD1 or TRBD2 for D (6 bases each). V was shortened by 5 bases and J by 0 bases, with 18 bases between the two germline ends. CDR1 and CDR2 (germline): SEHNR, FQNEAQ (reference sequence). This CDR3 spans 17 amino acids. The CDR3 DNA reads TGTGCCAGCAGCCAGTCTAGGGGGGCAGGGAGCACAGATACGCAGTATTTT. It encodes CASSQSRGAGSTDTQYF.

V gene TRBV6-5 combines with J gene TRBJ1-2, with 7 positions matching TRBD1. CDR3 length equals 13 residues. Germline V gene lookup returns CDR1 MNHEY and CDR2 SVGAGI. Trimming cost V 6 bases and J 3 bases; bases outside gene matches: 4. CDR3 sequence: CASRIDRDYGYTF. CDR3 DNA: TGTGCCAGCAGAATAGACAGGGACTATGGCTACACCTTC.

The J gene is TRBJ2-1, the V gene TRBV5-4; D remains ambiguous. The CDR3 extends over 15 amino acids. Per the germline V gene, CDR1 is SGHNT and CDR2 is YYREEE (reference sequence). Between the trimmed V and J ends, which lost 0 bases and 0 bases, there was a span of 7 bases. The CDR3 coding sequence is TGTGCCAGCAGCTTGGAGCCAAGCTCCTACAATGAGCAGTTCTTC. It encodes CASSLEPSSYNEQFF.

The gene calls are TRBV19 and TRBJ2-7, with 12 bases identical to TRBD2. CDR1 is LNHDA, CDR2 SQIVND, per germline (reference sequence). The CDR3 length is 15 residues. Losses at the gene ends were 3 bases for V and 1 base for J; bases not matched to a gene: 1. The DNA of the CDR3 is TGTGCCAGTAGTATCCTAGCGGGAGGGTCCTACGAGCAGTACTTC. Translated: CASSILAGGSYEQYF. Variable domain in full (rest from reference TRBV19 and TRBJ2-7): DGGITQSPKYLFRKEGQNVTLSCEQNLNHDAMYWYRQDPGQGLRLIYYSQIVNDFQKGDIAEGYSVSREKKESFPLTVTSAQKNPTAFYLCASSILAGGSYEQYFGPGTRLTVT.

CDR3 DNA: TGTGCCATCAGTGAGTCGCTAGCGGAGGGGGGGGCCCAGTACTTC. Protein: CAISESLAEGGAQYF. V gene TRBV10-3 combines with J gene TRBJ2-5; tentative D call: TRBD2 (7 bases). The V gene lost 0 bases and the J gene lost 9 bases, with 17 bases spanning the gap. Germline V lookup: CDR1 ENHRY, CDR2 SYGVKD. This CDR3 comprises 15 residues.

This clone has only one observation. This rearrangement joins TRBV30 to TRBJ2-3, with 10 positions matching TRBD1. The V gene end was trimmed by 5 bases and the J gene end by 2 bases; junction bases not matched to a gene: 7. The germline V gene encodes CDR1 GTSNPN and CDR2 SVGIG (reference sequence). There are 15 residues in the CDR3. The CDR3 sequence is CAWSGTGAFTDTQYF. In DNA form, the CDR3 reads TGTGCCTGGTCCGGGACAGGGGCTTTCACAGATACGCAGTATTTT.

This chain uses TRBV6-6 with TRBJ2-3; unclear D gene. The CDR3 sequence is 12 residues long. The V and J ends lost 5 bases and 6 bases respectively, with 9 bases between them. In germline, CDR1 is MNHNY, CDR2 SVGAGI (reference sequence). CDR3 sequence: CASSGRRDTQYF. For the CDR3, the DNA is TGTGCCAGCAGTGGCCGGCGGGATACGCAGTATTTT.